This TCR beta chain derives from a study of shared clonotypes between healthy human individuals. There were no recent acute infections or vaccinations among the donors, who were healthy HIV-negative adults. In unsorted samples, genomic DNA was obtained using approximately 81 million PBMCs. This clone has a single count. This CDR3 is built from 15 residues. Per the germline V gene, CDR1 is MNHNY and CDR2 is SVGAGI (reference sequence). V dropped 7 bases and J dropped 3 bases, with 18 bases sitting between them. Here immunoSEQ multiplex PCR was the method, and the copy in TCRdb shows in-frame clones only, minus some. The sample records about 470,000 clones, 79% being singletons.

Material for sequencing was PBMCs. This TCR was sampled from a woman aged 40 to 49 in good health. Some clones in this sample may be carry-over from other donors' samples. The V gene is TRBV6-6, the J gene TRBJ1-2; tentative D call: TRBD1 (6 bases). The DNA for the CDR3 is TGTGCCAGCACCGAAACAGGGTACGATGACTATGGCTACACCTTC. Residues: CASTETGYDDYGYTF.